This TCR beta chain stems from a study of blood T cell repertoires in COVID-19. Trimming removed 3 bases from V and 4 bases from J, with 17 bases in between. The CDR3 length is 16 residues. The germline gives CDR1 SGDLS, CDR2 YYNGEE. Original handling: Quantification of nucleated cells was approximated via reference gene primer amplification. Libraries were prepared by immunoSEQ multiplex PCR; TCRdb keeps only in-frame clonotypes and omits some of them. V and J calls and clone size are those listed in that table; D and trimming were worked out from the DNA. The top ten clones hold 35% of a sample with more than 65,000 clones, over 65% of them seen once.

The specimen was peripheral blood. This sequence joins TRBV9 and TRBJ1-3; maybe TRBD1 (6 bases). The source of this sequence is a woman in her 70s with acute or convalescent COVID-19. CDR3 coding DNA: TGTGCCAGCAGCGCCGACCCCTGGGGGCCGGGAAACACCATATATTTT. Translation gives CASSADPWGPGNTIYF. The whole variable domain, remainder taken from reference TRBV9 and TRBJ1-3, is DSGVTQTPKHLITATGQRVTLRCSPRSGDLSVYWYQQSLDQGLQFLIQYYNGEERAKGNILERFSAQQFPDLHSELNLSSLELGDSALYFCASSADPWGPGNTIYFGEGSWLTVV.